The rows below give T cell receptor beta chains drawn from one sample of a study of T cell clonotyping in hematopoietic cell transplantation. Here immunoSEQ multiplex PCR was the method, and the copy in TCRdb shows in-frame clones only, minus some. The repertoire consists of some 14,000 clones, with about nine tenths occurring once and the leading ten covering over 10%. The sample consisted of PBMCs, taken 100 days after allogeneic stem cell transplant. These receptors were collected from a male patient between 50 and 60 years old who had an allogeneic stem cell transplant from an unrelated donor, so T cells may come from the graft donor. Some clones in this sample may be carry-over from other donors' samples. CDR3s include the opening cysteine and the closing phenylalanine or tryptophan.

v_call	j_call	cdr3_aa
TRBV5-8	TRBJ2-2	CASSPHIGLAGELFF
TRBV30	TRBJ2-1	CAWSRQINEQFF
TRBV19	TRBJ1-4	CASRTGGTNEKLFF
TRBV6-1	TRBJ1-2	CASSEQGVYGYTF
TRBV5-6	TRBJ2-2	CASSSTRGELNTGELFF
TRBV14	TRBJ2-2	CASSQVGRAYTGELFF
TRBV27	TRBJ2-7	CASSLNPAYPRHF
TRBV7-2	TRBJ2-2	CASSRDSNTGELFF
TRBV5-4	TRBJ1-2	CASSLGTGSNYGYTF
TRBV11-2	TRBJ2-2	CASRPSDRGLSAGELFF
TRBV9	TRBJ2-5	CASSRRTSGQETQYF
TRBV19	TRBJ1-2	CASSIQGERGYTF
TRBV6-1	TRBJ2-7	CASSEAGSSYEQYF